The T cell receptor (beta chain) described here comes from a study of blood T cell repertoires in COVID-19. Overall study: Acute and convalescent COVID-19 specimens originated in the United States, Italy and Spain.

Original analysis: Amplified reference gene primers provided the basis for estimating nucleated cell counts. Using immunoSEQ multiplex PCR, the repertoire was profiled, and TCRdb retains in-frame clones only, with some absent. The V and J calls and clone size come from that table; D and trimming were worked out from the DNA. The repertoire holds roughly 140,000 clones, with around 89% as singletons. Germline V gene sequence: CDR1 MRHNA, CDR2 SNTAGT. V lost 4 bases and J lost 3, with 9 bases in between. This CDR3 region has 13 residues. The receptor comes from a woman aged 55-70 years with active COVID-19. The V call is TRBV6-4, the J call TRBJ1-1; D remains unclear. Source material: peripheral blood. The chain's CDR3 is CASSGTVDTEAFF. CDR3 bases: TGTGCCAGCAGTGGAACGGTGGACACTGAAGCTTTCTTT.